The 12 T cell receptor beta chains in this list originate from one sample, sequenced in a study of T cells in Graves' hyperthyroidism and ophthalmopathy. RNA transcripts served as the template for amplifying TCR beta CDR3 regions. HTBI primers were used for first-round RT-PCR of the TCR CDR3. TCRdb re-called the multiplex PCR reads through MiXCR, storing one row per CDR3 protein. This table has around 600,000 distinct CDR3 sequences, approximately 15% appearing once. The sample was blood. The source is a woman younger than 35 with Graves' ophthalmopathy.

This clonotype has just a few counts. The chain links TRBV7-9 to TRBJ2-6; D possibly corresponds to TRBD1 (6 bases). The germline V gene has CDR1 SEHNR and CDR2 FQNEAQ (reference sequence). This CDR3 is 15 amino acids long. V lost 5 bases to trimming and J lost 3 bases, with 11 bases between them. Here the CDR3 reads CASSVQGVGANVLTF. The DNA of the CDR3 is TGTGCCAGCAGCGTACAGGGTGTTGGGGCCAACGTCCTGACTTTC.

This clonotype was observed at least ten times. The V and J genes are TRBV7-8 and TRBJ2-5; perhaps D is TRBD1 or TRBD2 (5 bases each). Per the germline V gene, CDR1 is SGHVS and CDR2 is FQNEAQ. Between the trimmed V and J ends, which lost 5 bases and 2 bases, there was a span of 18 bases. The CDR3 has 16 residues. DNA of the CDR3: TGTGCCAGCAGCCTGCGCCCCCGGGACGGACAAGAGACCCAGTACTTC. It translates to CASSLRPRDGQETQYF.

The V and J genes are TRBV18 and TRBJ1-1, with D possibly matching TRBD1 (5 bases). The germline CDR1 and CDR2 sequences are KGHSH and LQKENI. The CDR3 length is 13 residues. V shed 10 bases and J shed 12 bases, with 24 bases lying between them. The CDR3 loop is CATINRDEKDPFF. In DNA, the CDR3 is TGTGCCACCATTAACCGGGACGAGAAAGACCCTTTCTTT.

With respect to this clonotype: This may stem from a read error, because a much larger clone lies one nucleotide away. The chain employs TRBV7-9 and TRBJ2-7; TRBD1 is a possible D gene (5 bases). V was clipped by 3 bases and J by 3 bases, with 21 bases between them. Germline V lookup: CDR1 SEHNR, CDR2 FQNEAQ (reference sequence). This CDR3 comprises 17 residues. CDR3: CASSLGHESRNSYEQYF. The CDR3 DNA reads TGTGCCAGCAGCTTGGGGCATGAGAGCCGGAACAGCTACGAGCAGTACTTC.

This clonotype occurred many times. The rearrangement uses TRBV6-1 and TRBJ1-1; D is uncertain. V was cut by 5 bases and J by 5 bases, with 9 bases left in between. The CDR3 is 12 amino acids. Germline V CDR1 and CDR2: MNHNS, SASEGT. The CDR3 coding sequence is TGTGCCAGCAGTCGAGGTAGGACTGAAGCTTTCTTT. This encodes CASSRGRTEAFF.

This clonotype was counted a few times. The rearrangement uses TRBV12-3 or TRBV12-4 and TRBJ1-6; TRBD1 might be the D (6 bases). Between the trimmed V and J ends, which lost 3 bases and 8 bases, there was a span of 20 bases. This CDR3 comprises 17 residues. CDR3 amino acids: CASSLNFRSTGHSPLHF. The CDR3 region has the DNA TGTGCCAGCAGTTTGAATTTTAGATCTACAGGGCATTCACCCCTCCACTTT.

The CDR3 region is CATSRDGQEIYEQYF. The CDR3 DNA reads TGTGCCACCAGCAGAGATGGGCAGGAAATCTACGAGCAGTACTTC. This sequence joins TRBV15 and TRBJ2-7; D gene unclear. Trimming pared 0 bases from V and 3 bases from J, leaving 12 bases between. Looked up from germline, CDR1 is LNHNV and CDR2 is YYDKDF (reference sequence). This CDR3 comprises 15 residues.

The chain joins TRBV4-1 to TRBJ2-7; 8 bases fit TRBD2. With V trimmed by 2 bases and J by 2 bases, 5 bases remained unmatched. Germline assignment: CDR1 MGHRA and CDR2 YSYEKL. The CDR3 length is 15 residues. In DNA, the CDR3 is TGCGCCAGCAGCCAACCGGGACTAGTTGCCTACGAGCAGTACTTC. Translation: CASSQPGLVAYEQYF.

This clonotype came up many times. The gene calls are TRBV6-5 and TRBJ1-1, with a possible D match to TRBD1 (5 bases). Trimming removed 0 bases from V and 3 bases from J, with 8 bases in between. There are 14 residues in the CDR3. The germline CDR1 and CDR2 sequences are MNHEY and SVGAGI. Here the CDR3 DNA reads TGTGCCAGCAGTTACTCACTGGGGGACACTGAAGCTTTCTTT. As protein: CASSYSLGDTEAFF.

Many counts were recorded for this clonotype. The CDR3 is CASSLEGQLRRGYGYTF. The CDR3 DNA sequence: TGCGCCAGCAGCTTGGAGGGACAGCTCCGGCGGGGCTATGGCTACACCTTC. J is TRBJ1-2 and V is TRBV5-1; 7 bases align to TRBD1. V was pared by 0 bases and J by 4 bases, with 12 bases of the junction left unmatched. Germline assignment: CDR1 SGHRS and CDR2 YFSETQ. The CDR3 sequence is 17 residues long.

The sample holds many counts of this clonotype. The V and J genes are TRBV7-8 and TRBJ1-1; TRBD1 might be the D (6 bases). CDR1 and CDR2 (germline): SGHVS, FQNEAQ. Trimming left V 0 bases short and J 11 bases short, with 13 bases between. This CDR3 is 13 amino acids long. The CDR3 region is CASSLAWGAQAFF. CDR3 nucleotides: TGTGCCAGCAGCTTAGCGTGGGGGGCGCAGGCTTTCTTT.

Only a few counts were recorded for this clonotype. The chain uses TRBV30 and TRBJ2-4; 8 positions agree with TRBD1. The CDR3 runs 14 residues. The junction had 9 bases not matched to a gene; V was cut back by 4 bases and J by 7 bases. Germline lookup yields CDR1 GTSNPN and CDR2 SVGIG (reference sequence). In nucleotides, the CDR3 is TGTGCCTGGACAGGGGGCAACGAGGGGAACATTCAGTACTTC. Its translation: CAWTGGNEGNIQYF. The full variable domain, with the rest looked up from reference TRBV30 and TRBJ2-4, is SQTIHQWPATLVQPVGSPLSLECTVEGTSNPNLYWYRQAAGRGLQLLFYSVGIGQISSEVPQNLSASRPQDRQFILSSKKLLLSDSGFYLCAWTGGNEGNIQYFGAGTRLSVL.